These T cell receptor beta chains were read from a single sample in a study of technical replicates of blood from several donors. Generated by immunoSEQ multiplex PCR, the TCRdb table keeps only in-frame clones and is missing some. Here the sample spans about 57,000 clones, around 87% being singletons. Sequencing input: PBMCs. All receptors come from a human donor in good health. Some clones in this sample may be carry-over from other donors' samples. The CDR3 runs from the conserved cysteine through the conserved F or W. Fields, in order: J gene, D gene, V gene, CDR3 protein. D genes are given only for firm matches.

j_call: TRBJ2-7
d_call: TRBD2
v_call: TRBV7-2
cdr3_aa: CASSLDLAGGPSSSEQYF

j_call: TRBJ1-5
d_call: TRBD1
v_call: TRBV15
cdr3_aa: CATSRATGRIGPQHF

j_call: TRBJ2-2
d_call: .
v_call: TRBV10-3
cdr3_aa: CAISESTGVGTGELFF

j_call: TRBJ2-3
d_call: TRBD2
v_call: TRBV5-1
cdr3_aa: CASREGGGATDTQYF

j_call: TRBJ2-2
d_call: TRBD2
v_call: TRBV2
cdr3_aa: CASESGLARTGELFF

j_call: TRBJ1-5
d_call: .
v_call: TRBV6-1
cdr3_aa: CASSEQLTGANQPQHF

j_call: TRBJ2-7
d_call: TRBD1
v_call: TRBV5-6
cdr3_aa: CASSGPGTGRSYEQYF

j_call: TRBJ2-2
d_call: TRBD2
v_call: TRBV12-5
cdr3_aa: CASGSGLAFTGELFF

j_call: TRBJ1-1
d_call: .
v_call: TRBV6-1
cdr3_aa: CASSALAGRDTEAFF

j_call: TRBJ1-5
d_call: .
v_call: TRBV6-6
cdr3_aa: CASTLEGQPQHF

j_call: TRBJ2-7
d_call: .
v_call: TRBV7-3
cdr3_aa: CASSLTGQMGSEQYF

j_call: TRBJ2-5
d_call: TRBD1
v_call: TRBV7-2
cdr3_aa: CASSLRTGSVRETQYF

j_call: TRBJ2-2
d_call: TRBD1
v_call: TRBV6-6
cdr3_aa: CASSYLTGGTGELFF

j_call: TRBJ1-3
d_call: .
v_call: TRBV7-2
cdr3_aa: CASSPSVGNTIYF

j_call: TRBJ2-2
d_call: TRBD2
v_call: TRBV7-2
cdr3_aa: CASSSLAGGPEAGELFF

j_call: TRBJ2-2
d_call: .
v_call: TRBV6-5
cdr3_aa: CASSYGLSAGELFF

j_call: TRBJ2-3
d_call: TRBD2
v_call: TRBV5-1
cdr3_aa: CASSLPAGVPDTQYF

j_call: TRBJ2-7
d_call: TRBD2
v_call: TRBV7-2
cdr3_aa: CASSLRLAGGYEQYF

j_call: TRBJ2-5
d_call: .
v_call: TRBV5-6
cdr3_aa: CASSRRGYQETQYF

j_call: TRBJ2-7
d_call: TRBD1
v_call: TRBV7-3
cdr3_aa: CASSLSQGAYEQYF

j_call: TRBJ2-1
d_call: TRBD2
v_call: TRBV9
cdr3_aa: CASSGGLAGVSSYNEQFF

j_call: TRBJ2-7
d_call: .
v_call: TRBV15
cdr3_aa: CATSRDRPGMFNEQYF

j_call: TRBJ2-1
d_call: TRBD1
v_call: TRBV14
cdr3_aa: CASRRTGNNEQFF

j_call: TRBJ2-3
d_call: .
v_call: TRBV7-3
cdr3_aa: CASSLRTVTDTQYF

j_call: TRBJ1-2
d_call: TRBD1
v_call: TRBV30
cdr3_aa: CAWSPGQAYGYTF

j_call: TRBJ2-1
d_call: TRBD1
v_call: TRBV15
cdr3_aa: CATSRGSGTGNNEQFF

j_call: TRBJ1-1
d_call: .
v_call: TRBV5-6
cdr3_aa: CASSFGHQNTEAFF

j_call: TRBJ2-7
d_call: .
v_call: TRBV7-8
cdr3_aa: CASSLTSFGGYEQYF

j_call: TRBJ1-6
d_call: .
v_call: TRBV7-2
cdr3_aa: CASSSGSSPLHF

j_call: TRBJ2-2
d_call: TRBD1
v_call: TRBV13
cdr3_aa: CASSLYRTGITGELFF

j_call: TRBJ2-7
d_call: .
v_call: TRBV5-1
cdr3_aa: CASSPIIQGREQYF

j_call: TRBJ2-1
d_call: .
v_call: TRBV5-6
cdr3_aa: CASSSTKRGRGVNEQFF

j_call: TRBJ2-3
d_call: TRBD2
v_call: TRBV2
cdr3_aa: CASSRLAGVTDTQYF

j_call: TRBJ1-1
d_call: TRBD1
v_call: TRBV18
cdr3_aa: CASSPMDRVLGAFF

j_call: TRBJ2-7
d_call: .
v_call: TRBV6-1
cdr3_aa: CASSEVGREQYF

j_call: TRBJ2-1
d_call: .
v_call: TRBV9
cdr3_aa: CASSADNEQFF

j_call: TRBJ1-2
d_call: TRBD1
v_call: TRBV5-6
cdr3_aa: CASSVGQGMGGYTF